This TCR beta chain was found in a study of CD4 and CD8 cells across lung adenocarcinoma regions. Samples came from patients with localized non-small cell lung adenocarcinoma. V dropped 2 bases and J dropped 2 bases, with 12 bases sitting between them. Germline V gives CDR1 SGDLS, CDR2 YYNGEE. The CDR3 spans 15 residues. TCRdb recomputed calls from the PCR reads with MiXCR, one row per CDR3 protein. The sample yields several thousand distinct CDR3 sequences, around half seen once. The chain is built from TRBV9 and TRBJ2-3; D remains unclear. Sequencing was carried out using CD8+ T cells from the center of a lung tumor. This TCR derives from a male donor with lung adenocarcinoma. The CD4 and CD8 labels of this study may be unreliable. In DNA form, the CDR3 reads TGTGCCAGCAGCGTCTCTCATCAGGCCACAGATACGCAGTATTTT. Translation gives CASSVSHQATDTQYF.